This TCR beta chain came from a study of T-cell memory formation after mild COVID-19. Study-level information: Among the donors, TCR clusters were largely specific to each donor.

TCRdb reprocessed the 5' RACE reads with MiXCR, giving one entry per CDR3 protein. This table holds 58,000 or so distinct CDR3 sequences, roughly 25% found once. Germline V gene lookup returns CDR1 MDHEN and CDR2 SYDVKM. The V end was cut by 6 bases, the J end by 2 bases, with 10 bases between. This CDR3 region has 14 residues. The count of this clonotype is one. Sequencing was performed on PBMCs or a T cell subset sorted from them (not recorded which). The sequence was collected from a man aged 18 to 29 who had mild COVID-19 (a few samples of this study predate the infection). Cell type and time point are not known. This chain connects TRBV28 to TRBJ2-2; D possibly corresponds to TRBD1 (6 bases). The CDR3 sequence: CASRPDSNTGELFF. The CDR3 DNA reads TGTGCCAGCAGGCCGGACAGCAACACCGGGGAGCTGTTTTTT.